These 5 T cell receptor beta chains were all obtained from the same sample, sequenced in a study of regulatory T cells in long-lasting Graves disease. Time point reported: persistent/refractory GD, antithyroid drugs over 5 years with positive TRAb. Making the TCR library involved RNA that had been extracted from PBMCs. Combining iRepertoire HTBI primers with Arm-PCR of CDR3 regions, the authors built TCR beta libraries. Each CDR3 protein gets one entry after TCRdb re-called the multiplex PCR reads with MiXCR. The data contain a few hundred thousand distinct CDR3 sequences, roughly 20% of them singletons. Here the sequenced sample was peripheral blood mononuclear cells (PBMCs), taken when the disease was refractory, from a patient treated with antithyroid drugs. These receptors came from a woman aged 40 to 50 with Graves disease.

The V gene is TRBV11-2, the J gene TRBJ2-1; 11 bases match TRBD2. The CDR3 consists of 19 residues. Per germline, CDR1 SGHAT and CDR2 FQNNGV. The junction had 16 bases not matched to a gene; V was cut back by 7 bases and J by 2 bases. The CDR3 coding sequence is TGTGCCAGCACCATGACTCTAGCGGGAGGCCCCTGGACCTACAATGAGCAGTTCTTC. Amino acid sequence: CASTMTLAGGPWTYNEQFF.

This clonotype came up a few times. Here the CDR3 DNA reads TGTGCCAGCAGCTTAGAGATATGGGAATACGAGCAGTACTTC. The encoded protein is CASSLEIWEYEQYF. This sequence joins TRBV7-2 and TRBJ2-7; unclear D gene. This CDR3 has 14 amino acids. Looked up from germline, CDR1 is SGHTA and CDR2 is FQGNSA. Trimming removed 1 base from V and 4 bases from J, with 11 bases in between.

The J gene is TRBJ2-1, the V gene TRBV2; 8 positions match TRBD2. The CDR3 extends over 15 amino acids. Germline trimming cut 3 bases from V and 5 bases from J; bases unmatched to any gene: 6. Germline V gives CDR1 SNHLY, CDR2 FYNNEI. CDR3 region: CASSDLELADNEQFF. For the CDR3, the DNA is TGTGCCAGCAGTGATTTAGAACTAGCGGACAATGAGCAGTTCTTC.

This clonotype has a count of ten or more. The chain carries TRBV7-2 and TRBJ1-4, with D possibly TRBD1 on 5 matching bases. The CDR3 length is 14 residues. The germline V gene encodes CDR1 SGHTA and CDR2 FQGNSA. V lost 3 bases and J lost 4, with 9 bases in between. Here the CDR3 reads CASSFDSSNEKLFF. As DNA, the CDR3 is TGTGCCAGCAGCTTCGACAGTAGTAATGAAAAACTGTTTTTT.

This clonotype was counted many times. The rearrangement joins TRBV12-3 or TRBV12-4 to TRBJ1-5, with a possible D match to TRBD1 (6 bases). The V and J ends lost 1 base and 6 bases respectively, with 10 bases between them. The CDR3 runs 14 residues. The CDR3 spells CASSLVGGRQPQHF. CDR3 nucleotide sequence: TGTGCCAGCAGTTTAGTTGGGGGGCGTCAGCCCCAGCATTTT.